This T cell receptor beta chain was identified during a study of blood T cell repertoires in COVID-19. Comment on this clone: Other DNA sequences in the same sample also yield this CDR3.

Per the study methods: Amplified reference gene primers provided the basis for estimating nucleated cell counts. The protocol was immunoSEQ multiplex PCR, while the TCRdb copy is restricted to in-frame clones and leaves out a portion. That table furnishes V, J and clone size, whereas the DNA furnished D and trimming. The sample contains 350,000 to 450,000 clones, approximately 86% of which appear only once. The sample comprised peripheral blood. The TCR comes from a human donor in a cohort sampled during active COVID-19.

CDR3 nucleotide sequence: TGCGCCAGCAGCTTGGCCGGCGGGGGCACTGAAGCTTTCTTT. Amino acids: CASSLAGGGTEAFF. V is TRBV5-1 and J is TRBJ1-1, with a tentative D call TRBD1 (5 bases). The CDR3 is made up of 14 amino acids. The V end was cut by 0 bases, the J end by 4 bases, with 10 bases between. Germline assignment: CDR1 SGHRS and CDR2 YFSETQ.